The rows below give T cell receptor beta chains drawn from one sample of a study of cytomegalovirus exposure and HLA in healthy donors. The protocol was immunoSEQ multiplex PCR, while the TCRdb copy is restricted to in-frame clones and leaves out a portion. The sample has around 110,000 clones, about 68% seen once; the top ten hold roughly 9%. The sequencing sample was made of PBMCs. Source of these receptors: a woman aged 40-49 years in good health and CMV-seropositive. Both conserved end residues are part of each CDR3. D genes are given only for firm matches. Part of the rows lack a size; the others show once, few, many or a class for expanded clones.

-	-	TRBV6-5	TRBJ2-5	TGTGCCAGCAGTCCCGCTAGCACGACTAGGGCGACCCAGTACTTC	CASSPASTTRATQYF
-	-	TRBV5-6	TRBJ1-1	TGTGCCAGCAGCTTTATCCAGGGCGCTGAAGCTTTCTTT	CASSFIQGAEAFF
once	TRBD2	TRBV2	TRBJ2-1	TGTGCCAGCAGCGAGACTAGCGGGAGTCATAATGAGCAGTTCTTC	CASSETSGSHNEQFF
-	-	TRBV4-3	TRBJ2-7	TGCGCCAGCAGCCAAGGCGGGTACAGCTCCTACGAGCAGTACTTC	CASSQGGYSSYEQYF
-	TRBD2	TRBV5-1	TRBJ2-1	TGCGCCAGCAGGTTAGCGGGTGCCACTCACAATGAGCAGTTCTTC	CASRLAGATHNEQFF
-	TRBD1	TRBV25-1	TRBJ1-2	TGTGCCAGCAGTGAGGAGACAGGGGCCTATGGCTACACCTTC	CASSEETGAYGYTF
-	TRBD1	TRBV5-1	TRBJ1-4	TGCGCCAGCAGCTCAACCGGGACAGGGGACGGAAAACTGTTTTTT	CASSSTGTGDGKLFF
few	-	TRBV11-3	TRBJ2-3	TGTGCCAGCAGCCCCGCGAGCGACAGCCACACAGATACGCAGTATTTT	CASSPASDSHTDTQYF
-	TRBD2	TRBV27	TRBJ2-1	TGTGCCAGCAGGTTAGCGGGAGGGACGTACAATGAGCAGTTCTTC	CASRLAGGTYNEQFF
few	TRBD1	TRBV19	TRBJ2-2	TGTGCCAGTGCACGGACAGGGGACACCGGGGAGCTGTTTTTT	CASARTGDTGELFF
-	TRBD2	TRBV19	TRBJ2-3	TGTGCCAGTACACTAGCGGGAGAAGCAGATACGCAGTATTTT	CASTLAGEADTQYF
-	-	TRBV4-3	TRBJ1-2	TGCGCCAGCAGCCAAGACACCGACAGCTATGGCTACACCTTC	CASSQDTDSYGYTF
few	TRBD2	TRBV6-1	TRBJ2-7	TGTGCCAGCAGTGCGACTAGCGGTTCCTCCTACGAGCAGTACTTC	CASSATSGSSYEQYF
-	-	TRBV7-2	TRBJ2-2	TGTGCCAGCAGCTTTCAAGGAGGCGGGGAGCTGTTTTTT	CASSFQGGGELFF
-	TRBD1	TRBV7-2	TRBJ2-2	TGTGCCAGCAGCTCCCGGGGACAGGGGAACACCGGGGAGCTGTTTTTT	CASSSRGQGNTGELFF
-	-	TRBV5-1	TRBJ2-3	TGCGCCAGTTTCCTCGGGAGCACAGATACGCAGTATTTT	CASFLGSTDTQYF
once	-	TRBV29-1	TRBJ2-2	TGCAGCGTTGAGGCTGCGGCCGGGGAGCTGTTTTTT	CSVEAAAGELFF
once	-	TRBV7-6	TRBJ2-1	TGTGCCAGCAGCCGCCTGGAGCGGTCCGCCTACAATGAGCAGTTCTTC	CASSRLERSAYNEQFF
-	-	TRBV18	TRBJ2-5	TGTGCCAGCTCACCGGGAGGCTACCAAGAGACCCAGTACTTC	CASSPGGYQETQYF
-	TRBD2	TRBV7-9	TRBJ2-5	TGTGCCAGCAGCGAACTAGCGGGAGGTTTGGAGACCCAGTACTTC	CASSELAGGLETQYF
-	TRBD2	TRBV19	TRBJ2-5	TGTGCCAGTAGTATCATCCGAGCGGGAGGGCGACAAGAGACCCAGTACTTC	CASSIIRAGGRQETQYF
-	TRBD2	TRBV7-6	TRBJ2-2	TGTGCCAGCAGCTTAGCCATCCAAGCGGGAGGGCGCGGGGAGCTGTTTTTT	CASSLAIQAGGRGELFF
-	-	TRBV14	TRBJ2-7	TGTGCCAGCAGCTTCGGTCTCTACGAGCAGTACTTC	CASSFGLYEQYF
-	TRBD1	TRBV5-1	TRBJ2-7	TGCGCCAGCAGCCCGCGTCCCGGGACAGGTGACTACGAGCAGTACTTC	CASSPRPGTGDYEQYF
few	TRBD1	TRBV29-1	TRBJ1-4	TGCAGCGCAACAGGGGCAACTAATGAAAAACTGTTTTTT	CSATGATNEKLFF
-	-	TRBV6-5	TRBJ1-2	TGTGCCAGCAGCCCTAATAGGGGAAACTATGGCTACACCTTC	CASSPNRGNYGYTF
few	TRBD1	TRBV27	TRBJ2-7	TGTGCCAGCGCCACACCCGGGACAGGCTACTACGAGCAGTACTTC	CASATPGTGYYEQYF
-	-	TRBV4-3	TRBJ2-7	TGCGCCAGCAGTCGGGCGGGCAATACCTACGAGCAGTACTTC	CASSRAGNTYEQYF
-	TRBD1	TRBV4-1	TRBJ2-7	TGCGCCAGCAGCCAAGTATCGAGACAGGGGGCGGTCGTGGTGCAGTACTTC	CASSQVSRQGAVVVQYF
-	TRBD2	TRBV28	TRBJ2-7	TGTGCCAGCAGTTTCCCTTTACTCCTAGCGGGGGGGACCTACGAGCAGTACTTC	CASSFPLLLAGGTYEQYF
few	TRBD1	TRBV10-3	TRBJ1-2	TGTGCCATCAGTGAAGGGGGCACCTCTAACTATGGCTACACCTTC	CAISEGGTSNYGYTF
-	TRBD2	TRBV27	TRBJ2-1	TGTGCCAGCAGTCAGGGGACTAGCGGTAACAATGAGCAGTTCTTC	CASSQGTSGNNEQFF
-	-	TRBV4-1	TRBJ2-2	TGCGCCAGCAGCCAAGAACCACTAGCTGGTATCGGGGAGCTGTTTTTT	CASSQEPLAGIGELFF
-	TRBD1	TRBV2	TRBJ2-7	TGTGCCACGTCCCGGGACAGGGGAGATGGGGGGTACGAGCAGTACTTC	CATSRDRGDGGYEQYF
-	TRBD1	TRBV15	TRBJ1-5	TGTGCCACCAGCAGAGATACGACAGGGGGCGGGGGTCGCAATCAGCCCCAGCATTTT	CATSRDTTGGGGRNQPQHF
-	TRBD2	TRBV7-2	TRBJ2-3	TGTGCCAGCAGCGACTTAGCGGGAGGGGTCACAGATACGCAGTATTTT	CASSDLAGGVTDTQYF
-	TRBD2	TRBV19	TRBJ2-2	TGTGCCAGTAGTGTACTAGCGGCCGGGGAGCTGTTTTTT	CASSVLAAGELFF
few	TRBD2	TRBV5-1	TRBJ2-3	TGCGCCAGCAGCTTCGAGGTAGCGGGAGGCTCAGATACGCAGTATTTT	CASSFEVAGGSDTQYF
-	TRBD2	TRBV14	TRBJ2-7	TGTGCCAGCAGCCAGGGACTAGCGGGCTACGAGCAGTACTTC	CASSQGLAGYEQYF